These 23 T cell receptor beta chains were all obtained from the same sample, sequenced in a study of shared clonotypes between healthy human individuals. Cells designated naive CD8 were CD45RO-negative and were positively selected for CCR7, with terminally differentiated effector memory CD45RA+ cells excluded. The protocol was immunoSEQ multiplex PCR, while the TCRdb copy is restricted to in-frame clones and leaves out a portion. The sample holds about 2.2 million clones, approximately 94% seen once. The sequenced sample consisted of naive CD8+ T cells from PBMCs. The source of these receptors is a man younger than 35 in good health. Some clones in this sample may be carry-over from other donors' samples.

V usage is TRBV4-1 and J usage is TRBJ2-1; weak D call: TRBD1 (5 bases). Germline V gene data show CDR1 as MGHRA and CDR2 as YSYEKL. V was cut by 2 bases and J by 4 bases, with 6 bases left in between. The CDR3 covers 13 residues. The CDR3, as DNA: TGCGCCAGCAGCCAAAGACAGTACAATGAGCAGTTCTTC. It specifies CASSQRQYNEQFF.

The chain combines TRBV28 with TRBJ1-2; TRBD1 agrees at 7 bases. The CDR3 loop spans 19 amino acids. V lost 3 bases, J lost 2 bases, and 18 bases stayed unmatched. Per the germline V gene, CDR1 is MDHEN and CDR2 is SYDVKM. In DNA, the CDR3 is TGTGCCAGCAGTTTCCCCCGTCTGGGACAGTCTCCTTTCAACTATGGCTACACCTTC. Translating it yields CASSFPRLGQSPFNYGYTF.

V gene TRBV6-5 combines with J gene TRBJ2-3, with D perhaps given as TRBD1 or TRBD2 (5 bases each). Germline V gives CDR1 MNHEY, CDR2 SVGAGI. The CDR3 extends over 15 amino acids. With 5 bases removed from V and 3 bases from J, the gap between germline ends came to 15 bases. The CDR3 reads CASSGDLRETDTQYF. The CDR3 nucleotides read TGTGCCAGCAGTGGGGACCTTAGAGAAACAGATACGCAGTATTTT.

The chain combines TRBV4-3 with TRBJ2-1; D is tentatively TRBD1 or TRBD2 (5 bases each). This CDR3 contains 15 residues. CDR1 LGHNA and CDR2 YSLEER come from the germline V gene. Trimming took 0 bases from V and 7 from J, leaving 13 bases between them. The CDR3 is CASSQDLGTANEQFF. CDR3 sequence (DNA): TGCGCCAGCAGCCAAGACTTAGGGACCGCTAATGAGCAGTTCTTC.

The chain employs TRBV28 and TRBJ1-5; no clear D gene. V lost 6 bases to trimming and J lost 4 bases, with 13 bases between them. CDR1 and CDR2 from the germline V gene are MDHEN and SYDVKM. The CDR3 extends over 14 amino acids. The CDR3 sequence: CASRQPGPNQPQHF. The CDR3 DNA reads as TGTGCCAGCAGACAGCCGGGCCCTAATCAGCCCCAGCATTTT.

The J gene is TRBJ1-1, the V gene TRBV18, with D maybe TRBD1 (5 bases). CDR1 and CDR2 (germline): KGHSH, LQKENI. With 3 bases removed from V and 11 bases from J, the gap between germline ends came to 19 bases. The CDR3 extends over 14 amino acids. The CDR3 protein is CASSPQDTPNLAFF. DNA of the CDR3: TGTGCCAGCTCACCTCAGGACACTCCGAACTTGGCTTTCTTT.

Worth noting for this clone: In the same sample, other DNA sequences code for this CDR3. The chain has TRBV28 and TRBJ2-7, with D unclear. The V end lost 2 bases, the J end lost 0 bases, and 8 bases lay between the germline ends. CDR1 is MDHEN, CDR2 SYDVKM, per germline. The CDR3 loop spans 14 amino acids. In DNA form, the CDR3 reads TGTGCCAGCAGTTTAACCTTAAGCTCCTACGAGCAGTACTTC. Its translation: CASSLTLSSYEQYF.

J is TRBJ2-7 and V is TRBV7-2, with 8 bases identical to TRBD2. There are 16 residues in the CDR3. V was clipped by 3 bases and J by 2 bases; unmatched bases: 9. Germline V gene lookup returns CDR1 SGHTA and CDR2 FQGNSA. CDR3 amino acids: CASSLTGTRGTYEQYF. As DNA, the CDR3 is TGTGCCAGCAGCTTGACCGGGACTAGAGGTACCTACGAGCAGTACTTC.

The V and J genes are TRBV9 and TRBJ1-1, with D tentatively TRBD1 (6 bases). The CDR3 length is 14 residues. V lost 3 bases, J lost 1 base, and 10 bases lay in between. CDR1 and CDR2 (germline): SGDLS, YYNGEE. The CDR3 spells CASSAPDRNTEAFF. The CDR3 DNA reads TGTGCCAGCAGCGCCCCGGACAGGAACACTGAAGCTTTCTTT. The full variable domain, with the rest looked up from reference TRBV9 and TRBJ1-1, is DSGVTQTPKHLITATGQRVTLRCSPRSGDLSVYWYQQSLDQGLQFLIQYYNGEERAKGNILERFSAQQFPDLHSELNLSSLELGDSALYFCASSAPDRNTEAFFGQGTRLTVV.

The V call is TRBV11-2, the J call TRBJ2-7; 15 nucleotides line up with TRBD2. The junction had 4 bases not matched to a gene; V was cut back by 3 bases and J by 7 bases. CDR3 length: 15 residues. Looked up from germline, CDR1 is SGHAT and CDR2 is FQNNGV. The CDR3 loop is CASSFGLAGGNEQYF. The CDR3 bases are TGTGCCAGCAGCTTTGGACTAGCGGGAGGGAATGAGCAGTACTTC.

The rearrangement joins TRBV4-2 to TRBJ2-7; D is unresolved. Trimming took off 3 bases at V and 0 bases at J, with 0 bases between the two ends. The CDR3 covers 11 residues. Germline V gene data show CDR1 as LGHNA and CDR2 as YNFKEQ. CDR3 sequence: CASSHSYEQYF. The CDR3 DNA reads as TGTGCCAGCAGCCACTCCTACGAGCAGTACTTC.

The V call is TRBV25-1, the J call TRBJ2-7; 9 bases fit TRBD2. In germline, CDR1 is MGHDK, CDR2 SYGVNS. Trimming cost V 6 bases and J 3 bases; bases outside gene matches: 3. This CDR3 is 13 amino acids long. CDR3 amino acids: CASRAGGHYEQYF. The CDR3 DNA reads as TGTGCCAGCAGGGCGGGAGGGCACTACGAGCAGTACTTC.

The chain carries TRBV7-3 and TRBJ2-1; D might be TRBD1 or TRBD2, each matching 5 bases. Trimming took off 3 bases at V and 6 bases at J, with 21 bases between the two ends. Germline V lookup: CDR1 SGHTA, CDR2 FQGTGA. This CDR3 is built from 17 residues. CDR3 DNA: TGTGCCAGCAGCTTGGGGTGGGGGTACCAGAACGGCAATGAGCAGTTCTTC. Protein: CASSLGWGYQNGNEQFF.

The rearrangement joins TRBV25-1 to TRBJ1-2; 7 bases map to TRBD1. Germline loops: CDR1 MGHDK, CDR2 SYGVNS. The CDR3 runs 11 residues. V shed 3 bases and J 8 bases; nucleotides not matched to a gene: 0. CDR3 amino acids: CASSETGGYTF. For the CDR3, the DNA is TGTGCCAGCAGTGAGACAGGGGGCTACACCTTC.

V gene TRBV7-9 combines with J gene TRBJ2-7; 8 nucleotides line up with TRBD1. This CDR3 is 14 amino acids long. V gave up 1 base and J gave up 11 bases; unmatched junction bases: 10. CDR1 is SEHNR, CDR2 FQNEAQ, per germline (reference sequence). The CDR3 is CASSLGTGPPREYF. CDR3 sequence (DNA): TGTGCCAGCAGCTTAGGGACAGGGCCGCCCCGGGAGTACTTC.

The CDR3 region is CASSYSIGRAHNEQFF. The DNA of the CDR3 is TGTGCCAGCAGTTACTCGATCGGAAGGGCCCACAATGAGCAGTTCTTC. The chain links TRBV6-5 to TRBJ2-1, with D uncertain. In germline, CDR1 is MNHEY, CDR2 SVGAGI. This CDR3 comprises 16 residues. V was shortened by 0 bases and J by 5 bases, with 14 bases between the two germline ends.

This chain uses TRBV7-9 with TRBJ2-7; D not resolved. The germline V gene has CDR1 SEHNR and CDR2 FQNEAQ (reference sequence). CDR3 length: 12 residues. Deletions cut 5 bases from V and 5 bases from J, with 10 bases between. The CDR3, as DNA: TGTGCCAGCAGCCTGGAACTGCACGAGCAGTACTTC. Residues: CASSLELHEQYF.

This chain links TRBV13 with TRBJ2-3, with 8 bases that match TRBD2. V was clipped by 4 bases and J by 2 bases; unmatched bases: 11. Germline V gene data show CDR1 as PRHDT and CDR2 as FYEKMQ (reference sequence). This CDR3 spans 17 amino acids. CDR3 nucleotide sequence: TGTGCCAGCAGCTCCCCCGGAGTAGCGGGATTCACAGATACGCAGTATTTT. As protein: CASSSPGVAGFTDTQYF.

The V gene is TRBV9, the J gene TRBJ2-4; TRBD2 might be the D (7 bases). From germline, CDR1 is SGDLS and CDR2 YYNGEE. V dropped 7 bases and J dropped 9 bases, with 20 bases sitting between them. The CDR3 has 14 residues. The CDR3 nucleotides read TGTGCCAGCGATCTCGCAGGGGAGGGAAGCATTCAGTACTTC. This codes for CASDLAGEGSIQYF.

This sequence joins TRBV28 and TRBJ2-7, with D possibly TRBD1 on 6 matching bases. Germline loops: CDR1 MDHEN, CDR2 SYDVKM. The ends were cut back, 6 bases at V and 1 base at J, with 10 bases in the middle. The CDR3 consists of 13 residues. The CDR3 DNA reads TGTGCCAGCAGAGCTACAGGGTCCTACGAGCAGTACTTC. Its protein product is CASRATGSYEQYF.

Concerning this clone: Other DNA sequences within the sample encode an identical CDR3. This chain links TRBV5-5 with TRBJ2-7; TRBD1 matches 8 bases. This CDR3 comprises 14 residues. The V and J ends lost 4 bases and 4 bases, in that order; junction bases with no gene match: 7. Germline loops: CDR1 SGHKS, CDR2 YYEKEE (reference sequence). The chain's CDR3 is CASSPGTGGYEQYF. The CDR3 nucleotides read TGTGCCAGCAGCCCCGGGACAGGTGGGTACGAGCAGTACTTC.

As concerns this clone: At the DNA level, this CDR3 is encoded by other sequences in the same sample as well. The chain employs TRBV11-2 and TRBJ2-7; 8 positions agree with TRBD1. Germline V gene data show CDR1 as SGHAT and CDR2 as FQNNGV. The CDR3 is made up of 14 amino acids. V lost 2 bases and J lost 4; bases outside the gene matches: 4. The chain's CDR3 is CASSLSRGPYEQYF. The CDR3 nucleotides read TGTGCCAGCAGCTTAAGCAGGGGGCCGTACGAGCAGTACTTC.

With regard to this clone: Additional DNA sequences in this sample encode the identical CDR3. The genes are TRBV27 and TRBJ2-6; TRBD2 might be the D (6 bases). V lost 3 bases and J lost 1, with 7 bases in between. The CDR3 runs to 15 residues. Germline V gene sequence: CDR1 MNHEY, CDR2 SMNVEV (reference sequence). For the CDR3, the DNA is TGTGCCAGCAGTTTGCGGGGATCTGGGGCCAACGTCCTGACTTTC. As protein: CASSLRGSGANVLTF.